This TCR beta chain was profiled in a study of blood T cell repertoires in COVID-19. Study in general: Whether acute or convalescent, the COVID-19 samples came from the United States, Italy and Spain.

Per the study methods: For nucleated cells, counts were estimated from reference gene primer amplification. Assay: immunoSEQ multiplex PCR; the TCRdb copy retains only in-frame clones and omits some. D and trimming come from the DNA, and the V and J calls and clone size come from that table. The data show over 100,000 clones, roughly 84% seen once. Only a few counts were recorded for this clone. Sequenced: peripheral blood. The sequence was obtained from a woman aged 70-85 years with acute or convalescent COVID-19.

CDR3 DNA sequence: TGTGCCAGCAGCTTGGACCGGGGACAGGTTACCGGCTACACCTTC. Residues: CASSLDRGQVTGYTF. V is TRBV5-6 and J is TRBJ1-2, with 8 bases aligning to TRBD1. V lost 0 bases and J lost 8; bases outside the gene matches: 9. The CDR3 contains 15 residues. From germline, CDR1 is SGHDT and CDR2 YYEEEE.